This T cell receptor beta chain was profiled in a study of blood T cells in healthy people across ages. Germline assignment: CDR1 MNHEY and CDR2 SMNVEV (reference sequence). This CDR3 has 18 amino acids. V gave up 2 bases and J gave up 11 bases; unmatched junction bases: 22. Researchers collected 7.5 to 10 milliliters of peripheral blood from every single donor. Study-level findings and limits: Unknown CMV status may confound age-related changes in expanded clones.

Together with a sample-barcoded 5' primer, a J-beta primer mix was included in a second PCR lasting roughly 6 to 12 cycles. Each cDNA molecule was tagged by a template-switch adaptor that had 12 random nucleotides. TCRdb called the 5' RACE reads again in MiXCR, with one record for every CDR3 protein. The profile shows under 2 million distinct CDR3 sequences, around 36% of them singletons. About this clonotype itself: What it binds is unknown.

The sequenced sample consisted of blood. This receptor was identified in a woman younger than 45 in good health. The chain links TRBV27 to TRBJ2-5; 8 bases map to TRBD2. This CDR3 reads CASSLASRWLAGRGEQYF. The CDR3 DNA follows: TGTGCCAGCAGTTTAGCATCCCGCTGGCTAGCGGGTCGGGGAGAGCAGTACTTC.